Detailed here is one TCR beta chain. Its target is not known. This record comes from a study of cytomegalovirus exposure and HLA in healthy donors. Findings of the study overall: A reported reduction in N-insertions relative to the roughly 670-donor mean was seen in an Asian-associated ancestry cluster in a later analysis. TCR association rates varied by HLA locus in a later analysis, with DRB1 highest and HLA-C lowest.

The CDR3 is made up of 18 amino acids. After removal of 3 bases from V and 4 bases from J, the junction contained 12 bases not matched to a gene. Per the germline V gene, CDR1 is ENHRY and CDR2 is SYGVKD. Primers: 60 Vbeta forward and 13 Jbeta reverse. TCRdb's copy holds only in-frame clones and misses some; the assay was immunoSEQ multiplex PCR. The sample has about 160,000 clones, roughly 89% seen once; the top ten hold approximately 0.85%. This chain links TRBV10-3 with TRBJ2-1, with 10 bases lining up with TRBD2. The sequence came from a young woman in good health and CMV-seronegative. Sample: PBMCs. CDR3 DNA: TGTGCCATCAGTGATGAGGTAGCGGGAGGTCCCTCTTACAATGAGCAGTTCTTC. Translation: CAISDEVAGGPSYNEQFF.